The rows below give T cell receptor beta chains drawn from one sample of a study of cytomegalovirus exposure and HLA in healthy donors. Sequenced by immunoSEQ multiplex PCR; TCRdb stores in-frame clones only, minus some. The profile shows about 240,000 clones, around nine tenths of them singletons. The sequencing sample was made of PBMCs. All receptors derive from a man aged 18 to 35 in good health and CMV-seronegative. CDR3s leave out the opening cysteine and the closing phenylalanine or tryptophan. The size of a clone is reported for some rows only, either as once, few or many, or as a class for expanded clones.

j_call: TRBJ2-5; clone_size: .; v_call: TRBV9; cdr3_aa: ASSVGAAGAETQY
j_call: TRBJ2-3; clone_size: .; v_call: TRBV28; cdr3_aa: ASSPDRSGGAVNTQY
j_call: TRBJ1-1; clone_size: .; v_call: TRBV6-6; cdr3_aa: AGRWGSSNTEAF
j_call: TRBJ2-2; clone_size: .; v_call: TRBV19; cdr3_aa: ASSRWDRDTGELF
j_call: TRBJ1-2; clone_size: .; v_call: TRBV4-3; cdr3_aa: ASSRETGSNYGYT
j_call: TRBJ2-3; clone_size: .; v_call: TRBV5-4; cdr3_aa: ASSLSGQDTDTQY
j_call: TRBJ2-5; clone_size: .; v_call: TRBV10-3; cdr3_aa: AISEEGASWETQY
j_call: TRBJ1-4; clone_size: .; v_call: TRBV27; cdr3_aa: ASRVLGGATGQLF
j_call: TRBJ2-3; clone_size: .; v_call: TRBV28; cdr3_aa: ASNYWGRIVSTDTQY
j_call: TRBJ2-2; clone_size: .; v_call: TRBV4-2; cdr3_aa: ASSPPSGTNTGELF
j_call: TRBJ1-2; clone_size: .; v_call: TRBV6-6; cdr3_aa: ASRRRQGDGYT
j_call: TRBJ2-1; clone_size: .; v_call: TRBV6-5; cdr3_aa: ASSYLASGSNEQF
j_call: TRBJ2-2; clone_size: .; v_call: TRBV7-9; cdr3_aa: ASSSIRDTNTGELF
j_call: TRBJ2-1; clone_size: .; v_call: TRBV5-4; cdr3_aa: ASSLGLTGASNEQF
j_call: TRBJ2-7; clone_size: .; v_call: TRBV6-5; cdr3_aa: ASSYRTWTGAYEQY
j_call: TRBJ2-7; clone_size: once; v_call: TRBV9; cdr3_aa: ASSPLAGDYEQY
j_call: TRBJ2-5; clone_size: .; v_call: TRBV7-2; cdr3_aa: ASSWTLGAETQY
j_call: TRBJ2-7; clone_size: .; v_call: TRBV18; cdr3_aa: ASSPPIPYEQY
j_call: TRBJ2-5; clone_size: once; v_call: TRBV5-1; cdr3_aa: ASSLKLAGETQY
j_call: TRBJ2-2; clone_size: .; v_call: TRBV7-9; cdr3_aa: ASSPPDKPHRELF
j_call: TRBJ2-5; clone_size: .; v_call: TRBV11-3; cdr3_aa: ASSLGTGFAETQY